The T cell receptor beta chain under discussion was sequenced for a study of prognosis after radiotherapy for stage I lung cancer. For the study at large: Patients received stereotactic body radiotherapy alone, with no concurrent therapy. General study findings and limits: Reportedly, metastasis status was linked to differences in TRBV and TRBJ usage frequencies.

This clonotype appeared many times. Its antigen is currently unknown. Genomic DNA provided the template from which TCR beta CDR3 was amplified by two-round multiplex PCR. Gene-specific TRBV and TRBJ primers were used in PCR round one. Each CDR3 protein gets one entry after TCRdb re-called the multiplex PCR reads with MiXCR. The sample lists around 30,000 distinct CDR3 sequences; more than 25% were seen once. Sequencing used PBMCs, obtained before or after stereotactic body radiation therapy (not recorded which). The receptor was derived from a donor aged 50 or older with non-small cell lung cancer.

The CDR3 sequence: CASSPREGNTEAFF. The CDR3 coding sequence is TGTGCCAGCAGTCCCAGGGAGGGGAACACTGAAGCTTTCTTT. This chain links TRBV2 with TRBJ1-1, with D perhaps matching TRBD1 (5 bases). The CDR3 extends over 14 amino acids. V lost 5 bases to trimming and J lost 1 base, with 11 bases between them. Per germline, CDR1 SNHLY and CDR2 FYNNEI.